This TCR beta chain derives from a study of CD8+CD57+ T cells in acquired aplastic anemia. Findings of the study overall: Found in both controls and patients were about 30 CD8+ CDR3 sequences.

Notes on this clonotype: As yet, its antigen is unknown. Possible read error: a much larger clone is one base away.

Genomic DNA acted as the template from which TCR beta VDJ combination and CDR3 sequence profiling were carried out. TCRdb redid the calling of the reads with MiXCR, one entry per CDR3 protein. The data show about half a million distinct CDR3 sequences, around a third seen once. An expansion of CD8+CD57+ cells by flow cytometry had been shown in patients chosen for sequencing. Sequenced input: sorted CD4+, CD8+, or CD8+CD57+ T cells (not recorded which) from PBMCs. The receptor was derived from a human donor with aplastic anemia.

The CDR3 loop is CASSSGGRGGDQPQHF. CDR3 nucleotide sequence: TGTGCCAGCAGCTCGGGAGGCAGGGGGGGAGATCAGCCCCAGCATTTT. V is TRBV11-1 and J is TRBJ1-5, with 7 bases lining up with TRBD1. Trimming took 4 bases from V and 5 from J; bases not matched to a gene: 11. CDR1 is SGHAT and CDR2 is FQDESV in the germline V gene (reference sequence). The CDR3 has 16 amino acids.